These 8 T cell receptor beta chains came from one sample sequenced in a study of cytomegalovirus exposure and HLA in healthy donors (dated by TCRdb to 2017 to 2019). The protocol used for the library was the immunoSEQ multiplex PCR assay. TCRdb holds this immuneACCESS table with in-frame rearrangements only. Some clones are missing; in checked studies, unresolved V genes explain under half, and the rest has no known cause. This sample has 35,000 to 55,000 clones in its table, and roughly 93% of those were observed once. About 2.1% of the sample rests with the top ten. Sequencing was done on a sample of PBMCs. Receptors were obtained from a woman between 18 and 30 years old in good health and CMV-seronegative.

The chain links TRBV28 to TRBJ2-3; 7 nucleotides line up with TRBD1. V was clipped by 6 bases and J by 2 bases; unmatched bases: 8. In germline, CDR1 is MDHEN, CDR2 SYDVKM. This CDR3 spans 15 amino acids. This chain's CDR3 is CASSLLGGLTDTQYF. The CDR3 bases are TGTGCCAGCAGCCTGTTAGGGGGCCTCACAGATACGCAGTATTTT.

The chain has TRBV10-1 and TRBJ1-1; TRBD1 matches at 7 bases. Germline V gene sequence: CDR1 WNHNN, CDR2 SYGVQD (reference sequence). V dropped 4 bases and J dropped 0; count of bases not matched to a gene: 2. The CDR3 totals 14 residues. CDR3 residues: CASSAGQVNTEAFF. DNA of the CDR3: TGCGCCAGCAGTGCCGGACAGGTGAACACTGAAGCTTTCTTT.

The chain couples TRBV28 to TRBJ1-3; D is undetermined. V was shortened by 8 bases and J by 1 base, with 12 bases between the two germline ends. Germline-derived CDR1 and CDR2 are MDHEN and SYDVKM. This CDR3 region has 14 residues. The CDR3 coding sequence is TGTGCCAGCCTTCCACTCAGGTCTGGAAACACCATATATTTT. This translates into CASLPLRSGNTIYF.

The gene calls are TRBV4-1 and TRBJ2-1; TRBD2 might be the D (5 bases). V shed 4 bases and J shed 4 bases, with 20 bases lying between them. CDR1 and CDR2 (germline): MGHRA, YSYEKL. The CDR3 length is 17 residues. The CDR3 protein is CASSLGPRSGHYNEQFF. CDR3 in DNA: TGCGCCAGCAGCCTTGGCCCGAGGAGCGGTCATTACAATGAGCAGTTCTTC.

The J gene is TRBJ1-2, the V gene TRBV30; D is undetermined. This CDR3 is 12 amino acids long. Trimming removed 2 bases at V and 7 bases at J, with 11 bases between. Germline CDR1 is GTSNPN and CDR2 is SVGIG (reference sequence). The CDR3 loop is CAWSLGLVGYTF. In DNA, the CDR3 is TGTGCCTGGAGTCTAGGACTAGTTGGCTACACCTTC.

V gene TRBV7-7 combines with J gene TRBJ2-3; D not resolved. Germline V lookup: CDR1 SSHAT, CDR2 FNYEAQ (reference sequence). The CDR3 has 16 residues. Trimming removed 2 bases from V and 3 bases from J, with 15 bases in between. The CDR3 protein is CASSLSTVPGTDTQYF. The CDR3 DNA reads TGTGCCAGCAGCTTATCAACGGTCCCTGGTACAGATACGCAGTATTTT. Full variable domain (remainder filled in from reference TRBV7-7 and TRBJ2-3): GAGVSQSPRYKVTKRGQDVTLRCDPISSHATLYWYQQALGQGPEFLTYFNYEAQPDKSGLPSDRFSAERPEGSISTLTIQRTEQRDSAMYRCASSLSTVPGTDTQYFGPGTRLTVL.

This sequence joins TRBV5-1 and TRBJ2-1; D remains ambiguous. Germline loops: CDR1 SGHRS, CDR2 YFSETQ. V lost 4 bases and J lost 5, with 10 bases in between. The CDR3 is 13 residues long. The CDR3 DNA reads as TGCGCCAGCAGCCCGGAGCTGAACAATGAGCAGTTCTTC. This encodes CASSPELNNEQFF.

The rearrangement links TRBV5-1 to TRBJ1-1; 8 positions agree with TRBD1. CDR1 and CDR2 (germline): SGHRS, YFSETQ. This CDR3 contains 15 residues. V lost 4 bases to trimming and J lost 3 bases; unmatched junction nucleotides: 8. CDR3 protein: CASSADRGWDTEAFF. The CDR3 DNA is TGCGCCAGCAGCGCCGACAGGGGCTGGGACACTGAAGCTTTCTTT. The full variable domain, in which reference TRBV5-1 and TRBJ1-1 provide the parts outside the CDR3, is KAGVTQTPRYLIKTRGQQVTLSCSPISGHRSVSWYQQTPGQGLQFLFEYFSETQRNKGNFPGRFSGRQFSNSRSEMNVSTLELGDSALYLCASSADRGWDTEAFFGQGTRLTVV.